Below are 32 T cell receptor beta chains sequenced from a single sample in a study of T-cell reconstitution after alpha-beta-depleted transplantation in children. As it was prepared, the TCRbeta library received unique molecular identifiers. In TCRdb, the PCR reads were re-called with MiXCR into one record per CDR3 protein. The table shows 200,000 to 250,000 distinct CDR3 sequences, with approximately 10% occurring only once. Specimen: PBMCs from the stem cell graft donor, collected from the stem cell graft. Receptor source: a human donor who donated a stem cell graft to a child with acute lymphoblastic leukemia.

This clonotype was seen ten or more times. J is TRBJ2-1 and V is TRBV28; D might be TRBD2 (6 bases). V gave up 7 bases and J gave up 0 bases, with 13 bases separating them. The CDR3 is 15 amino acids. Germline CDR1 MDHEN, CDR2 SYDVKM. This chain's CDR3 is CASTHRDSSYNEQFF. The CDR3 nucleotides read TGTGCCAGCACCCATCGGGACTCCTCCTACAATGAGCAGTTCTTC. The complete variable domain, with remaining parts taken from reference TRBV28 and TRBJ2-1, reads DVKVTQSSRYLVKRTGEKVFLECVQDMDHENMFWYRQDPGLGLRLIYFSYDVKMKEKGDIPEGYSVSREKKERFSLILESASTNQTSMYLCASTHRDSSYNEQFFGPGTRLTVL.

This clonotype was recorded many times. The rearrangement joins TRBV5-5 to TRBJ1-1; no reliable D call. In germline, CDR1 is SGHKS, CDR2 YYEKEE (reference sequence). V was cut by 4 bases and J by 1 base, with 8 bases left in between. The CDR3 totals 13 residues. The CDR3: CASSAEGNTEAFF. DNA of the CDR3: TGTGCCAGCAGCGCCGAGGGGAACACTGAAGCTTTCTTT.

This chain links TRBV6-5 with TRBJ2-7; D is possibly TRBD2 (5 bases). There are 16 residues in the CDR3. The germline V gene encodes CDR1 MNHEY and CDR2 SVGAGI. Trimming removed 2 bases at V and 2 bases at J, with 16 bases between. This chain's CDR3 is CASSYLSVGGAYEQYF. Here the CDR3 DNA reads TGTGCCAGCAGTTACCTATCCGTTGGAGGAGCCTACGAGCAGTACTTC.

This sequence joins TRBV12-5 and TRBJ2-5, with D perhaps matching TRBD2 (6 bases). Trimming removed 5 bases from V and 4 bases from J, with 17 bases in between. The CDR3 spans 15 residues. Germline V gene lookup returns CDR1 LGHNT and CDR2 FRNRAP. CDR3 residues: CASGPERLALETQYF. The CDR3 bases are TGTGCTAGTGGTCCCGAAAGGCTAGCGTTAGAGACCCAGTACTTC. Complete variable domain (other parts from reference TRBV12-5 and TRBJ2-5): DARVTQTPRHKVTEMGQEVTMRCQPILGHNTVFWYRQTMMQGLELLAYFRNRAPLDDSGMPKDRFSAEMPDATLATLKIQPSEPRDSAVYFCASGPERLALETQYFGPGTRLLVL.

The chain links TRBV6-5 to TRBJ1-5, with D unresolved. The germline V gene encodes CDR1 MNHEY and CDR2 SVGAGI. V was trimmed by 7 bases and J by 0 bases, leaving 22 bases between them. The CDR3 loop spans 18 amino acids. The DNA of the CDR3 is TGTGCCAGCATCCATAGCGGTACAAAGGTTTATAGCAATCAGCCCCAGCATTTT. Its protein is CASIHSGTKVYSNQPQHF.

This clonotype was observed a few times. The rearrangement links TRBV20-1 to TRBJ2-5; D possibly corresponds to TRBD1 (6 bases). V was cut by 2 bases and J by 13 bases, with 20 bases left in between. CDR1 and CDR2 from the germline V gene are DFQATT and SNEGSKA (reference sequence). CDR3 length: 13 amino acids. CDR3 amino acids: CSARSLQTGQPYF. The CDR3 DNA reads as TGCAGTGCTAGATCCCTCCAAACAGGGCAGCCGTACTTC.

This clonotype was detected only a few times. This chain links TRBV2 with TRBJ1-5; TRBD1 matches 7 bases. The CDR3 totals 15 residues. Germline lookup yields CDR1 SNHLY and CDR2 FYNNEI. The ends lost 3 bases at V and 5 bases at J; junction bases unmatched: 7. The CDR3 region is CASSDQQGGYQPQHF. The CDR3 nucleotides are TGTGCCAGCAGTGATCAGCAGGGGGGTTATCAGCCCCAGCATTTT.

In its sample, this clonotype was seen a few times. The chain is built from TRBV3-1 and TRBJ2-1; D not certain. Per germline, CDR1 LGHDT and CDR2 YNNKEL (reference sequence). Trimming took off 0 bases at V and 2 bases at J, with 11 bases between the two ends. This CDR3 is built from 16 residues. The DNA for the CDR3 is TGTGCCAGCAGCCAAGAACGGCAGTTCCCCTACAATGAGCAGTTCTTC. It yields the protein CASSQERQFPYNEQFF.

CDR3 residues: CASSSPTGGVETQYF. DNA of the CDR3: TGTGCCAGCAGCTCCCCCACTGGGGGTGTAGAGACCCAGTACTTC. The rearrangement joins TRBV7-8 to TRBJ2-5; the D call may be TRBD1 or TRBD2 (5 bases each). CDR3 length: 15 residues. The V and J ends lost 4 bases and 4 bases respectively, with 16 bases between them. Germline V gives CDR1 SGHVS, CDR2 FQNEAQ.

This clonotype was seen only a few times. The V and J genes are TRBV28 and TRBJ1-5, with D unresolved. Trimming took off 2 bases at V and 7 bases at J, with 15 bases between the two ends. CDR1 and CDR2 from the germline V gene are MDHEN and SYDVKM. There are 15 residues in the CDR3. CDR3 bases: TGTGCCAGCAGTTTACTACTGGATTCAGGCCAGCCCCAGCATTTT. This gives the protein CASSLLLDSGQPQHF.

This rearrangement joins TRBV5-1 to TRBJ1-1; a possible D gene is TRBD1 (6 bases). Germline V gene sequence: CDR1 SGHRS, CDR2 YFSETQ. CDR3 length: 15 residues. V lost 0 bases, J lost 8 bases, and 17 bases lay in between. CDR3 DNA: TGCGCCAGCAGCTTGGCCTCCGGGACACGGCAAGAAGCTTTCTTT. It yields the protein CASSLASGTRQEAFF.

This clonotype turned up a few times. The chain carries TRBV7-2 and TRBJ2-3; the D gene is possibly TRBD1 (7 bases). CDR1 SGHTA and CDR2 FQGNSA come from the germline V gene. The CDR3 extends over 17 amino acids. Trimming took off 0 bases at V and 0 bases at J, with 13 bases between the two ends. In DNA form, the CDR3 reads TGTGCCAGCAGCTTAGCTCCCCAGGGGGGAAGCACAGATACGCAGTATTTT. It specifies CASSLAPQGGSTDTQYF.

This clonotype was counted ten times or more. The CDR3 nucleotides read TGCGCCAGCAGCTCGCCGGGCATGAACACTGAAGCTTTCTTT. Its translation is CASSSPGMNTEAFF. The rearrangement joins TRBV5-1 to TRBJ1-1; the D is unclear. CDR1 is SGHRS, CDR2 YFSETQ, per germline. This CDR3 comprises 14 residues. V was pared by 3 bases and J by 0 bases, with 9 bases between.

In its sample, this clonotype was seen many times. The chain uses TRBV6-5 and TRBJ1-6, with 7 nucleotides matching TRBD1. Per germline, CDR1 MNHEY and CDR2 SVGAGI. The CDR3 runs 15 residues. The J segment lost 10 bases and the V segment lost 2 bases, leaving 8 bases of the junction unmatched. As DNA, the CDR3 is TGTGCCAGCAGTTACGCTCAGGGGGTTGACTCACCCCTCCACTTT. Translation gives CASSYAQGVDSPLHF.

This chain links TRBV7-8 with TRBJ2-4; either TRBD1 or TRBD2 may supply D (5 bases each). The germline gives CDR1 SGHVS, CDR2 FQNEAQ. V lost 2 bases, J lost 3 bases, and 14 bases lay in between. This CDR3 is 16 amino acids long. The CDR3 DNA is TGTGCCAGCAGCTTAAGACAGCGCGAGGGCAAAAACATTCAGTACTTC. Encoded protein: CASSLRQREGKNIQYF.

The sample holds a few counts of this clonotype. The rearrangement links TRBV7-9 to TRBJ2-5; D gene ambiguous. Between the trimmed V and J ends, which lost 5 bases and 2 bases, there was a span of 15 bases. CDR1 SEHNR and CDR2 FQNEAQ come from the germline V gene (reference sequence). CDR3 length equals 15 residues. DNA for the CDR3: TGTGCCAGCAGCGCAACTTGGGCGGATCAAGAGACCCAGTACTTC. This sequence encodes CASSATWADQETQYF.

The chain uses TRBV10-3 and TRBJ1-4; no definite D call. This CDR3 comprises 13 residues. V was pared by 2 bases and J by 8 bases, with 9 bases between. Germline loops: CDR1 ENHRY, CDR2 SYGVKD. The CDR3 sequence is CAISEEGVEKLFF. CDR3 sequence (DNA): TGTGCCATCAGTGAGGAAGGTGTCGAAAAACTGTTTTTT.

This clonotype was seen at least ten times. The rearrangement joins TRBV20-1 to TRBJ1-2; D unclear. The V end lost 0 bases, the J end lost 3 bases, and 5 bases lay between the germline ends. Germline loops: CDR1 DFQATT, CDR2 SNEGSKA (reference sequence). The CDR3 runs 12 residues. CDR3 region: CSAREDDYGYTF. CDR3 nucleotides: TGCAGTGCTAGAGAGGATGACTATGGCTACACCTTC.

There are many counts of this clonotype. V usage is TRBV5-1 and J usage is TRBJ2-3; 8 nucleotides align to TRBD2. V lost 4 bases and J lost 0; bases outside the gene matches: 7. The CDR3 has 16 amino acids. Germline CDR1 reads SGHRS; CDR2 reads YFSETQ. DNA of the CDR3: TGCGCCAGCAGCCCTGTTAGCGGGACAAGCACAGATACGCAGTATTTT. Its translation: CASSPVSGTSTDTQYF.

The chain is built from TRBV27 and TRBJ1-6; 7 bases match TRBD1. The CDR3 has 14 residues. V gave up 0 bases and J gave up 7 bases; unmatched junction bases: 0. Germline V CDR1 and CDR2: MNHEY, SMNVEV (reference sequence). The CDR3 sequence is CASSLSRGNSPLHF. CDR3 DNA: TGTGCCAGCAGTTTATCCAGGGGGAATTCACCCCTCCACTTT.

This clonotype was recorded a few times. The chain is built from TRBV11-2 and TRBJ1-1; D is ambiguous. The CDR3 has 12 residues. The V gene's germline CDR1 is SGHAT and CDR2 FQNNGV. V lost 2 bases to trimming and J lost 6 bases, with 7 bases between them. CDR3 protein: CASSLTSPEAFF. The CDR3 DNA is TGTGCCAGCAGCTTAACCTCCCCTGAAGCTTTCTTT.

This clonotype was detected only a few times. J is TRBJ1-5 and V is TRBV20-1, with 7 bases that match TRBD1. The length of the CDR3 is 13 residues. Germline V gene sequence: CDR1 DFQATT, CDR2 SNEGSKA (reference sequence). The ends lost 3 bases at V and 6 bases at J; junction bases unmatched: 5. DNA for the CDR3: TGCAGTGCTAGCACAGGGGTGGGTCAGCCCCAGCATTTT. Translation: CSASTGVGQPQHF.

The chain combines TRBV12-3 or TRBV12-4 with TRBJ2-7; 7 bases fit TRBD1. After removal of 5 bases from V and 0 bases from J, the junction contained 13 bases not matched to a gene. The CDR3 spans 17 residues. The CDR3 here is CASSPPDDRALSYEQYF. In DNA form, the CDR3 reads TGTGCCAGCAGTCCCCCCGACGACAGGGCGCTCTCCTACGAGCAGTACTTC.

The V gene is TRBV5-5, the J gene TRBJ1-5; the D is unclear. Germline V lookup: CDR1 SGHKS, CDR2 YYEKEE (reference sequence). V was shortened by 0 bases and J by 6 bases, with 7 bases between the two germline ends. The CDR3 spans 13 residues. In nucleotides, the CDR3 is TGTGCCAGCAGCTTGGGGGTCGTTCAGCCCCAGCATTTT. This encodes CASSLGVVQPQHF. The full variable domain, with the rest looked up from reference TRBV5-5 and TRBJ1-5, is DAGVTQSPTHLIKTRGQQVTLRCSPISGHKSVSWYQQVLGQGPQFIFQYYEKEERGRGNFPDRFSARQFPNYSSELNVNALLLGDSALYLCASSLGVVQPQHFGDGTRLSIL.

The table lists this clonotype with many counts. The chain couples TRBV10-3 to TRBJ2-1; possible D gene TRBD2, 6 bases. CDR1 ENHRY and CDR2 SYGVKD come from the germline V gene. The CDR3 is 14 residues long. Trimming left V 2 bases short and J 5 bases short, with 10 bases between. CDR3 sequence: CAISEAGRHNEQFF. The CDR3 coding sequence is TGTGCCATCAGTGAGGCAGGGAGGCACAATGAGCAGTTCTTC.

The chain recombines TRBV7-6 with TRBJ1-1, with TRBD1 identical over 11 bases. The CDR3 totals 14 residues. CDR1 and CDR2 from the germline V gene are SGHVS and FNYEAQ. V was pared by 4 bases and J by 8 bases, with 6 bases of the junction left unmatched. The CDR3 reads CASSWGQGGSEAFF. In DNA form, the CDR3 reads TGTGCCAGCAGCTGGGGACAGGGGGGATCCGAAGCTTTCTTT.

V is TRBV20-1 and J is TRBJ2-7, with 9 bases matching TRBD1. The CDR3 runs to 14 residues. From germline, CDR1 is DFQATT and CDR2 SNEGSKA (reference sequence). V shed 6 bases and J 3 bases; nucleotides not matched to a gene: 9. CDR3 in amino acids: CSARLDRGNYEQYF. The CDR3 nucleotides read TGCAGTGCCCGATTGGACAGGGGTAACTACGAGCAGTACTTC.

This clonotype has a handful of counts. The chain carries TRBV7-8 and TRBJ1-5, with D possibly matching TRBD1 (5 bases). The CDR3 runs to 16 residues. The germline V gene encodes CDR1 SGHVS and CDR2 FQNEAQ. The germline V and J ends were trimmed by 4 bases and 0 bases, with 13 bases remaining between them. The CDR3 nucleotides are TGTGCCAGCAGCTCGCGGGGGACCTATAGCAATCAGCCCCAGCATTTT. Translation gives CASSSRGTYSNQPQHF.

This clonotype has ten or more counts. The chain recombines TRBV7-8 with TRBJ2-2; D may be TRBD1 (6 bases). The CDR3 has 12 residues. Germline CDR1 and CDR2: SGHVS and FQNEAQ. The V and J ends lost 7 bases and 5 bases respectively, with 8 bases between them. The CDR3 nucleotides read TGTGCCAGCAACAGGGATACCGGGGAGCTGTTTTTT. Protein product: CASNRDTGELFF.

This clonotype was counted at least ten times. The gene calls are TRBV29-1 and TRBJ1-2; the D gene is possibly TRBD1 (6 bases). Trimming pared 6 bases from V and 2 bases from J, leaving 13 bases between. The V gene's germline CDR1 is SQVTM and CDR2 ANQGSEA. The CDR3 totals 13 residues. The CDR3 here is CSVRTEINYGYTF. CDR3 nucleotides: TGCAGCGTCCGGACAGAGATAAACTATGGCTACACCTTC.

Only one count was recorded for this clonotype. The chain employs TRBV14 and TRBJ2-7; TRBD1 agrees at 9 bases. After removal of 4 bases from V and 4 bases from J, the junction contained 11 bases not matched to a gene. Germline CDR1 reads SGHDN; CDR2 reads FVKESK. CDR3 length equals 16 residues. DNA for the CDR3: TGTGCCAGCAGCCCGGAGGACAGGGGAAGGGGATACGAGCAGTACTTC. Its protein is CASSPEDRGRGYEQYF.

This clonotype was recorded at least ten times. The gene calls are TRBV19 and TRBJ2-3; TRBD1 agrees at 9 bases. This CDR3 has 15 amino acids. With V trimmed by 4 bases and J by 7 bases, 9 bases remained unmatched. Germline CDR1 is LNHDA and CDR2 is SQIVND (reference sequence). CDR3 amino acids: CASSKQGTGIHTQYF. The CDR3 DNA sequence: TGTGCCAGTAGTAAGCAAGGGACAGGGATACATACGCAGTATTTT. The full variable domain, its missing parts supplied by reference TRBV19 and TRBJ2-3, is DGGITQSPKYLFRKEGQNVTLSCEQNLNHDAMYWYRQDPGQGLRLIYYSQIVNDFQKGDIAEGYSVSREKKESFPLTVTSAQKNPTAFYLCASSKQGTGIHTQYFGPGTRLTVL.